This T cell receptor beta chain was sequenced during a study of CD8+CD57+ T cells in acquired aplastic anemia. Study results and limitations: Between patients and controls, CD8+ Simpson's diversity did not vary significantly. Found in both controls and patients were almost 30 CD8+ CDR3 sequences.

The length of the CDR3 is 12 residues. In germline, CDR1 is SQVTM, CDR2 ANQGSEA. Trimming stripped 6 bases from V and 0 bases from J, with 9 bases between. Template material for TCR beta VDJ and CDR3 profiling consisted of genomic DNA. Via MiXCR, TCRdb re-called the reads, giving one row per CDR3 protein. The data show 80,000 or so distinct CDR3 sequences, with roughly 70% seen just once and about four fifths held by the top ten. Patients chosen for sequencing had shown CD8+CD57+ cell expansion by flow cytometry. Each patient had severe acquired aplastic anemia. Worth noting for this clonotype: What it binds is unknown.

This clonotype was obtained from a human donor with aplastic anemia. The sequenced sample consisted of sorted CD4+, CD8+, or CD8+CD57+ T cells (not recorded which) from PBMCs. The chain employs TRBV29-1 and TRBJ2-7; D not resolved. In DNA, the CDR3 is TGCAGCGTCACAGCTGGCTCCTACGAGCAGTACTTC. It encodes CSVTAGSYEQYF.